A selection of T cell receptor beta chains follows, all from one sample in a study of cytomegalovirus exposure and HLA in healthy donors. Some clones are missing from TCRdb's copy, which holds only in-frame ones; the method was immunoSEQ multiplex PCR. The sample shows 200,000 to 250,000 clones, about 89% of them seen only once. The sample consisted of PBMCs. These TCRs come from a woman between 18 and 30 years old in good health and CMV-seronegative. Each CDR3 is given with its conserved first and last residue. D genes are given only for firm matches. For some rows the clone size is stated as once, few or many, or as a class when expanded; others skip it.

size: -
D: TRBD1
V: TRBV27
J: TRBJ2-7
DNA: TGTGCCAGCAGACCGAGGACAGGGAACTACGAGCAGTACTTC
CDR3: CASRPRTGNYEQYF

size: -
D: TRBD1
V: TRBV2
J: TRBJ2-4
DNA: TGTGCCAGCCACCTCAGGGGGCTAGAGGGGGCCAAAAACATTCAGTACTTC
CDR3: CASHLRGLEGAKNIQYF

size: -
D: TRBD2
V: TRBV6-4
J: TRBJ2-2
DNA: TGTGCCAGCAGTCCACGGGAGGGCCGCGGGGAGCTGTTTTTT
CDR3: CASSPREGRGELFF

size: -
D: -
V: TRBV7-2
J: TRBJ2-1
DNA: TGTGCCAGCAGCCGTAGTTGGACAGCCAATGAGCAGTTCTTC
CDR3: CASSRSWTANEQFF

size: -
D: -
V: TRBV7-9
J: TRBJ2-2
DNA: TGTGCCAGCAGCTTACAGAGGACAGTCAACACCGGGGAGCTGTTTTTT
CDR3: CASSLQRTVNTGELFF

size: -
D: TRBD2
V: TRBV30
J: TRBJ2-3
DNA: TGTGCCTGGAGCGGTCTAGCGGTACGCACAGATACGCAGTATTTT
CDR3: CAWSGLAVRTDTQYF

size: -
D: TRBD1
V: TRBV27
J: TRBJ1-3
DNA: TGTGCCAGCAGACTTAGGACAGGGGGCATAGACACCATATATTTT
CDR3: CASRLRTGGIDTIYF

size: once
D: -
V: TRBV1
J: TRBJ2-7
DNA: TGCACCAGCAGCCAACCCGGCCCCGGGACTAGCGGGGCCGAGCAGTACTTC
CDR3: CTSSQPGPGTSGAEQYF

size: -
D: -
V: TRBV6-5
J: TRBJ2-5
DNA: TGTGCCAGCAGTTACGGAGGAGGGGGCAGGGAGACCCAGTACTTC
CDR3: CASSYGGGGRETQYF

size: -
D: -
V: TRBV11-3
J: TRBJ2-5
DNA: TGTGCCAGCAGCGCCCGACAGGATGGGGAGACCCAGTACTTC
CDR3: CASSARQDGETQYF

size: few
D: -
V: TRBV5-1
J: TRBJ2-7
DNA: TGCGCCAGCAGCTTGGGGCAGGGGCGTTCCTACGAGCAGTACTTC
CDR3: CASSLGQGRSYEQYF

size: -
D: -
V: TRBV25-1
J: TRBJ2-5
DNA: TGTGCCAGCAGTGACGATTGGGGGGAGGTCCAAGAGACCCAGTACTTC
CDR3: CASSDDWGEVQETQYF

size: -
D: -
V: TRBV7-2
J: TRBJ2-2
DNA: TGTGCCAGCAGCCTAGGGGGGCTGAACACCGGGGAGCTGTTTTTT
CDR3: CASSLGGLNTGELFF

size: few
D: TRBD2
V: TRBV4-3
J: TRBJ2-4
DNA: TGCGCCAGCAGCCGACGTGGCGGGAGTACCGGGAACATTCAGTACTTC
CDR3: CASSRRGGSTGNIQYF

size: -
D: TRBD2
V: TRBV19
J: TRBJ2-2
DNA: TGTGCCAGTAGTTTACTAGCGGGGGCAGCCGGGGAGCTGTTTTTT
CDR3: CASSLLAGAAGELFF

size: -
D: -
V: TRBV19
J: TRBJ1-1
DNA: TGTGCCAGTCATTTGGGGGCCACTGAAGCTTTCTTT
CDR3: CASHLGATEAFF

size: once
D: -
V: TRBV6-5
J: TRBJ2-2
DNA: TGTGCCAGCAGTTTAGGGGTCGGGGAGCTGTTTTTT
CDR3: CASSLGVGELFF

size: once
D: -
V: TRBV7-9
J: TRBJ1-2
DNA: TGTGCCAGCAGCCCGAGGTCCAACTATGGCTACACCTTC
CDR3: CASSPRSNYGYTF

size: -
D: -
V: TRBV4-3
J: TRBJ2-7
DNA: TGCGCCAGCAGCCAAGCCCGCCAGGGGGGCTACGAGCAGTACTTC
CDR3: CASSQARQGGYEQYF

size: -
D: -
V: TRBV6-5
J: TRBJ2-7
DNA: TGTGCCAGCAGTTACTTATCCTCCTACGAGCAGTACTTC
CDR3: CASSYLSSYEQYF

size: -
D: TRBD2
V: TRBV4-3
J: TRBJ2-4
DNA: TGCGCCAGCAGCCTCGGACTAGCGGGAACCAAAAACATTCAGTACTTC
CDR3: CASSLGLAGTKNIQYF

size: -
D: -
V: TRBV2
J: TRBJ1-5
DNA: TGTGCCAGCAGGGGGGGCGGGGGTCAGCCCCAGCATTTT
CDR3: CASRGGGGQPQHF

size: -
D: TRBD2
V: TRBV11-2
J: TRBJ2-1
DNA: TGTGCCAGCAGCTCCCGGATACTAGCGGTTAACAATGAGCAGTTCTTC
CDR3: CASSSRILAVNNEQFF

size: -
D: -
V: TRBV5-1
J: TRBJ2-5
DNA: TGCGCCAGCACGGGACATACGGGGGAGACCCAGTACTTC
CDR3: CASTGHTGETQYF

size: -
D: -
V: TRBV6-1
J: TRBJ2-7
DNA: TGTGCCAGCAGTGCCTTAGGGGTATCCTACGAGCAGTACTTC
CDR3: CASSALGVSYEQYF

size: -
D: TRBD2
V: TRBV13
J: TRBJ2-7
DNA: TGTGCCAGCAGCTTTCGGACTAGCGGGAGTTTCTACGAGCAGTACTTC
CDR3: CASSFRTSGSFYEQYF

size: -
D: -
V: TRBV4-1
J: TRBJ2-7
DNA: TGCGCCAGCAGCCAAGAAAGGGCTACAACAATCGGAGGGTTATACGAGCAGTACTTC
CDR3: CASSQERATTIGGLYEQYF

size: -
D: TRBD2
V: TRBV28
J: TRBJ2-7
DNA: TGTGCCAGCAGTCCGACTAGCGGGGATCCCTACGAGCAGTACTTC
CDR3: CASSPTSGDPYEQYF

size: once
D: -
V: TRBV15
J: TRBJ1-1
DNA: TGTGCCACCAGCAGCTACACTGAAGCTTTCTTT
CDR3: CATSSYTEAFF

size: -
D: TRBD1
V: TRBV7-9
J: TRBJ1-5
DNA: TGTTCCAGCAGCTCGGCGACAGGGGTAGATGGTAATCAGCCCCAGCATTTT
CDR3: CSSSSATGVDGNQPQHF

size: -
D: -
V: TRBV5-1
J: TRBJ1-5
DNA: TGCGCCAGCAGCTTTACGGTTCAGCCCCAGCATTTT
CDR3: CASSFTVQPQHF

size: -
D: -
V: TRBV27
J: TRBJ2-7
DNA: TGTGCCACCTTCGCGGGACCCCACGAGCAGTACTTC
CDR3: CATFAGPHEQYF

size: -
D: -
V: TRBV2
J: TRBJ2-5
DNA: TGTGCCAGCAGTGGTGCAGGGTTCCAAGAGACCCAGTACTTC
CDR3: CASSGAGFQETQYF

size: -
D: -
V: TRBV19
J: TRBJ2-5
DNA: TGTGCCAGTAGTATACGGGAGACCCAGTACTTC
CDR3: CASSIRETQYF

size: -
D: TRBD2
V: TRBV19
J: TRBJ2-5
DNA: TGTGCCAGTAGTAAACAGACTAGCGGGATGGGGGAGACCCAGTACTTC
CDR3: CASSKQTSGMGETQYF

size: -
D: -
V: TRBV29-1
J: TRBJ2-1
DNA: TGCAGCGTTGAACTAAGCCGGGACACGACCTACAATGAGCAGTTCTTC
CDR3: CSVELSRDTTYNEQFF

size: -
D: -
V: TRBV18
J: TRBJ1-2
DNA: TGTGCCAGCTCACCACTTAGGCAGGGGAGCTATGGCTACACCTTC
CDR3: CASSPLRQGSYGYTF

size: -
D: -
V: TRBV10-1
J: TRBJ2-3
DNA: TGCGCCAGCAGCGGGGAAATGAGCACAGATACGCAGTATTTT
CDR3: CASSGEMSTDTQYF

size: -
D: TRBD1
V: TRBV19
J: TRBJ1-1
DNA: TGTGCCAGTAGATTACGACAGGGGGAAAGGACTGAAGCTTTCTTT
CDR3: CASRLRQGERTEAFF

size: -
D: -
V: TRBV18
J: TRBJ2-2
DNA: TGTGCCAGCTCACCCGCGGCGGGCATGGCCGGGGAGCTGTTTTTT
CDR3: CASSPAAGMAGELFF

size: -
D: TRBD1
V: TRBV27
J: TRBJ2-7
DNA: TGTGCCAGCAGCCTGGGACAGGGGTCCTACGAGCAGTACTTC
CDR3: CASSLGQGSYEQYF

size: once
D: -
V: TRBV5-8
J: TRBJ2-7
DNA: TGTGCCAGCAGCTACCGCGACAGAGCCTACGAGCAGTACTTC
CDR3: CASSYRDRAYEQYF

size: -
D: TRBD2
V: TRBV30
J: TRBJ2-5
DNA: TGTGCCTGGAGGAAAGGGACTAGTAGTTTTCAAGAGACCCAGTACTTC
CDR3: CAWRKGTSSFQETQYF

size: -
D: TRBD1
V: TRBV5-8
J: TRBJ2-2
DNA: TGTGCCAGCAGCTTGGGGACAGGGGCGATAGCCGGGGAGCTGTTTTTT
CDR3: CASSLGTGAIAGELFF

size: -
D: -
V: TRBV5-1
J: TRBJ2-5
DNA: TGCGCCAGCAGAAATTCAGGGATCGAAGAGACCCAGTACTTC
CDR3: CASRNSGIEETQYF

size: -
D: -
V: TRBV7-3
J: TRBJ1-1
DNA: TGTGCCAGCAGCTTGGAGATGAACACTGAAGCTTTCTTT
CDR3: CASSLEMNTEAFF

size: -
D: TRBD2
V: TRBV10-2
J: TRBJ2-7
DNA: TGCGCCAGCCTTGGGGCTAGCGGGAGGCTGGGGAGCGAGCAGTACTTC
CDR3: CASLGASGRLGSEQYF

size: -
D: TRBD2
V: TRBV2
J: TRBJ2-3
DNA: TGTGCCAGCAGAGATCCGGGAGGGGCAGATACGCAGTATTTT
CDR3: CASRDPGGADTQYF

size: -
D: -
V: TRBV10-3
J: TRBJ1-1
DNA: TGTGCCATCAGTGAGTCTGAGGTATTGAACACTGAAGCTTTCTTT
CDR3: CAISESEVLNTEAFF

size: -
D: TRBD2
V: TRBV18
J: TRBJ2-5
DNA: TGTGCCAGCTCACCACCGATCAGTCTAGCGGGAGGGGAGACCCAGTACTTC
CDR3: CASSPPISLAGGETQYF

size: -
D: -
V: TRBV21-1
J: TRBJ2-7
DNA: TGTGCCAGCATCCCCCCCGACGAGCAGTACTTC
CDR3: CASIPPDEQYF

size: -
D: -
V: TRBV11-3
J: TRBJ2-5
DNA: TGTGCCACCCAGAGGACAGCACAAGAGACCCAGTACTTC
CDR3: CATQRTAQETQYF

size: -
D: -
V: TRBV4-3
J: TRBJ2-3
DNA: TGCGCCAGCAGCCCAGCAGAACTGGCAGGGAGCACAGATACGCAGTATTTT
CDR3: CASSPAELAGSTDTQYF

size: -
D: TRBD1
V: TRBV27
J: TRBJ2-5
DNA: TGTGCCAGCAGTTACGTACCGGACAGGCGGCAAGAGACCCAGTACTTC
CDR3: CASSYVPDRRQETQYF

size: -
D: -
V: TRBV6-5
J: TRBJ1-5
DNA: TGTGCCAGCAGTTCCAGGGTAAATCAGCCCCAGCATTTT
CDR3: CASSSRVNQPQHF

size: -
D: TRBD1
V: TRBV5-1
J: TRBJ1-3
DNA: TGCGCCAGCAGCCAGGGACAGGGCTCTGGAAACACCATATATTTT
CDR3: CASSQGQGSGNTIYF

size: -
D: -
V: TRBV11-2
J: TRBJ2-7
DNA: TGTGCCAGCAGCTTAGAGGAAGAATCGATTAATCCCTCTAGATACGAGCAGTACTTC
CDR3: CASSLEEESINPSRYEQYF

size: -
D: TRBD2
V: TRBV5-1
J: TRBJ2-1
DNA: TGCGCCAGCAGCTTGGGTAGCGGGGGGGCCCTCAATGAGCAGTTCTTC
CDR3: CASSLGSGGALNEQFF

size: -
D: -
V: TRBV6-6
J: TRBJ2-5
DNA: TGTGCCAGCAAGGATCCCTTCGGGGACACCCAAGAGACCCAGTACTTC
CDR3: CASKDPFGDTQETQYF